Following are 19 T cell receptor beta chains from one sample sequenced in a study of blood T cell repertoires in COVID-19. Produced via immunoSEQ multiplex PCR; TCRdb's table is partial and in-frame only. The sample carries around 620,000 clones, just under 90% recorded once. Material for sequencing was peripheral blood. These receptors all come from a woman in her late teens or twenties with acute or convalescent COVID-19.

V usage is TRBV21-1 and J usage is TRBJ1-4; no DNA check was done on the table's D call, TRBD1. TRBV21-1 is assigned pseudogene status. The length of the CDR3 is 15 residues. CDR3 amino acids: CASSKHGTGREKLFF. DNA of the CDR3: TGTGCCAGCAGCAAACACGGGACAGGGAGGGAAAAACTGTTTTTT.

This rearrangement joins TRBV27 to TRBJ2-5; D is possibly TRBD1 (6 bases). V was trimmed by 5 bases and J by 2 bases, leaving 12 bases between them. The CDR3 is 14 residues long. The germline gives CDR1 MNHEY, CDR2 SMNVEV (reference sequence). In DNA form, the CDR3 reads TGTGCCAGCAGTCCCCGGACAGTTCAAGAGACCCAGTACTTC. Encoded protein: CASSPRTVQETQYF.

The chain employs TRBV29-1 and TRBJ2-7; TRBD2 is a possible D gene (6 bases). This CDR3 has 14 amino acids. Trimming shortened V by 4 bases and J by 0 bases, and 13 bases separated the two germline ends. Germline values: CDR1 SQVTM, CDR2 ANQGSEA. The CDR3, as DNA: TGCAGCGTTGGCAGTAGCGGACACTCCTACGAGCAGTACTTC. The encoded protein is CSVGSSGHSYEQYF.

The chain is built from TRBV24-1 and TRBJ1-2, with unresolved D. V was pared by 3 bases and J by 5 bases, with 18 bases between. CDR1 and CDR2 (germline): KGHDR, SFDVKD. The CDR3 contains 16 residues. The CDR3 coding sequence is TGTGCCACCAGTGATAGAGGCTCTTCTGGATCTTATGGCTACACCTTC. Translating gives CATSDRGSSGSYGYTF.

V usage is TRBV9 and J usage is TRBJ1-1; TRBD1 might be the D (5 bases). This CDR3 has 15 amino acids. Trimming removed 0 bases at V and 6 bases at J, with 15 bases between. Germline V gene data show CDR1 as SGDLS and CDR2 as YYNGEE. The CDR3: CASSVDGRVSAEAFF. CDR3 sequence (DNA): TGTGCCAGCAGCGTAGATGGCAGGGTGAGCGCTGAAGCTTTCTTT.

The chain employs TRBV5-4 and TRBJ2-3; 9 nucleotides line up with TRBD1. Per the germline V gene, CDR1 is SGHNT and CDR2 is YYREEE (reference sequence). The V gene end was trimmed by 0 bases and the J gene end by 2 bases; junction bases not matched to a gene: 10. The length of the CDR3 is 18 residues. The CDR3 region is CASSLGAGTGKFTDTQYF. For the CDR3, the DNA is TGTGCCAGCAGCTTGGGGGCCGGGACAGGGAAATTCACAGATACGCAGTATTTT.

The rearrangement links TRBV5-1 to TRBJ1-4; D gene unclear. Per the germline V gene, CDR1 is SGHRS and CDR2 is YFSETQ. Trimming cost V 1 base and J 2 bases, with 12 bases left between them. The CDR3 loop spans 16 amino acids. CDR3 in DNA: TGCGCCAGCAGCTTGCTGTTGCGCGGCACTAATGAAAAACTGTTTTTT. It encodes CASSLLLRGTNEKLFF.

The chain is built from TRBV20-1 and TRBJ2-1; D is perhaps TRBD2 (5 bases). The V end was cut by 5 bases, the J end by 6 bases, with 8 bases between. The CDR3 covers 11 residues. Germline loops: CDR1 DFQATT, CDR2 SNEGSKA (reference sequence). CDR3 protein: CSARSGNEQFF. CDR3 DNA: TGCAGTGCTCGGAGCGGCAATGAGCAGTTCTTC.

The V and J genes are TRBV19 and TRBJ2-2; 12 bases fit TRBD2. J gave up 7 bases and V 5 bases, and 5 bases lay outside the gene matches. The CDR3 has 15 amino acids. Germline lookup yields CDR1 LNHDA and CDR2 SQIVND (reference sequence). The CDR3 loop reads CASSGLAGFGGELFF. CDR3 bases: TGTGCCAGTAGTGGACTAGCGGGGTTCGGCGGGGAGCTGTTTTTT.

V is TRBV19 and J is TRBJ2-7; 8 bases agree with TRBD1. Germline CDR1 LNHDA, CDR2 SQIVND (reference sequence). Trimming removed 9 bases from V and 3 bases from J; junction bases left unmatched: 13. The CDR3 totals 15 residues. CDR3 in amino acids: CASAPSGTGHYEQYF. For the CDR3, the DNA is TGTGCCAGCGCCCCCTCCGGGACAGGTCACTACGAGCAGTACTTC.

The genes are TRBV14 and TRBJ2-5, with 8 bases aligning to TRBD1. CDR1 is SGHDN, CDR2 FVKESK, per germline. CDR3 length: 16 residues. With 1 base clipped from V and 5 bases from J, the junction kept 9 bases outside the gene matches. The CDR3 nucleotides read TGTGCCAGCAGCCAAGGACAGGGGATTTCGGGGGAGACCCAGTACTTC. Residues: CASSQGQGISGETQYF.

DNA for the CDR3: TGTGCCAGCAGTACCGGGACAGGGGTGAGCAAGCAGTACTTC. Translation: CASSTGTGVSKQYF. This sequence joins TRBV2 and TRBJ2-7; 10 nucleotides agree with TRBD1. Germline V gene data show CDR1 as SNHLY and CDR2 as FYNNEI. The CDR3 totals 14 residues. V shed 5 bases and J 8 bases; nucleotides not matched to a gene: 9.

V usage is TRBV29-1 and J usage is TRBJ1-4, with 8 nucleotides matching TRBD1. The germline gives CDR1 SQVTM, CDR2 ANQGSEA. CDR3 size: 12 residues. Trimming removed 4 bases from V and 10 bases from J; junction bases left unmatched: 5. The CDR3 DNA reads as TGCAGCGTTGGACAGGGGATGGGAAAACTGTTTTTT. Translating it yields CSVGQGMGKLFF.

In this sample, this clone turned up once. This chain links TRBV6-1 with TRBJ1-2; TRBD1 is a possible D gene (5 bases). In germline, CDR1 is MNHNS, CDR2 SASEGT. Trimming stripped 10 bases from V and 6 bases from J, with 12 bases between. The CDR3 is made up of 11 amino acids. This CDR3 is CATDRGDGYTF. DNA of the CDR3: TGTGCCACTGACCGGGGGGATGGCTACACCTTC.

The chain links TRBV6-5 to TRBJ2-1; D not resolved. Germline loops: CDR1 MNHEY, CDR2 SVGAGI. The V end lost 6 bases, the J end lost 6 bases, and 12 bases lay between the germline ends. The CDR3 covers 13 residues. In DNA form, the CDR3 reads TGTGCCAGCAGAAACACTAACTCCAATGAGCAGTTCTTC. Translation gives CASRNTNSNEQFF.

The chain carries TRBV5-5 and TRBJ2-7; TRBD1 matches 7 bases. The CDR3 extends over 12 amino acids. Per germline, CDR1 SGHKS and CDR2 YYEKEE (reference sequence). Trimming cost V 5 bases and J 6 bases; bases outside gene matches: 5. The CDR3 reads CASRVTGAEQYF. The CDR3 nucleotides read TGTGCCAGCAGAGTTACAGGGGCCGAGCAGTACTTC.

The rearrangement links TRBV19 to TRBJ1-4; tentatively, D is TRBD1 (6 bases). The V gene lost 3 bases and the J gene lost 0 bases, with 14 bases spanning the gap. CDR1 LNHDA and CDR2 SQIVND come from the germline V gene (reference sequence). This CDR3 has 17 residues. The CDR3 is CASSIRQGRPTNEKLFF. The CDR3 coding sequence is TGTGCCAGTAGTATCCGGCAGGGGAGACCAACTAATGAAAAACTGTTTTTT. The entire variable domain, with the rest obtained from reference TRBV19 and TRBJ1-4, is as follows: DGGITQSPKYLFRKEGQNVTLSCEQNLNHDAMYWYRQDPGQGLRLIYYSQIVNDFQKGDIAEGYSVSREKKESFPLTVTSAQKNPTAFYLCASSIRQGRPTNEKLFFGSGTQLSVL.

This chain connects TRBV6-5 to TRBJ2-1, with D perhaps matching TRBD1 (5 bases). Germline V gene sequence: CDR1 MNHEY, CDR2 SVGAGI. V was shortened by 4 bases and J by 1 base, with 8 bases between the two germline ends. CDR3 size: 14 residues. The CDR3 here is CASSLAGSYNEQFF. CDR3 nucleotides: TGTGCCAGCAGTTTGGCAGGGTCCTACAATGAGCAGTTCTTC.

This chain connects TRBV29-1 to TRBJ1-2, with D possibly TRBD1 on 6 matching bases. The CDR3 spans 13 residues. CDR1 is SQVTM, CDR2 ANQGSEA, per germline. The ends were cut back, 4 bases at V and 9 bases at J, with 18 bases in the middle. DNA of the CDR3: TGCAGCGTTGGAAGGTACAGGGCCGGGAGCTACACCTTC. This sequence encodes CSVGRYRAGSYTF. Full variable domain (remainder filled in from reference TRBV29-1 and TRBJ1-2): SAVISQKPSRDICQRGTSLTIQCQVDSQVTMMFWYRQQPGQSLTLIATANQGSEATYESGFVIDKFPISRPNLTFSTLTVSNMSPEDSSIYLCSVGRYRAGSYTFGSGTRLTVV.